The clone carrying this T cell receptor beta chain was found a few times. Its antigen is undetermined. This entry comes from a study of identical twins. Broader study findings: The abundant beta clonotypes from cord blood had fewer insertions, and memory repertoires had none of this.

Unique molecular identifiers were present on cDNA, and template switching added a universal primer site. Each CDR3 protein gets one entry after TCRdb re-called the 5' RACE reads with MiXCR. The sample yields 200,000 to 250,000 distinct CDR3 sequences, about 6.7% seen once. Per the germline V gene, CDR1 is MGHRA and CDR2 is YSYEKL. The germline V and J ends were trimmed by 0 bases and 2 bases, with 11 bases remaining between them. This CDR3 spans 15 amino acids. This sample also belongs to another study, concerning T cells expressing NK-cell markers. From that study: It was sorted CD3+CD56+NKG2C+, CD3+CD56+NKG2C- and CD3+CD56-NKG2C+ T cells that supplied the TCR beta repertoires.

Sequencing was performed on CD8+ T cells sorted from blood. The TCR sequence derives from a woman in her late teens or twenties in good health. The rearrangement links TRBV4-1 to TRBJ2-7; D is undetermined. The DNA of the CDR3 is TGCGCCAGCAGCCAAGAGGCGGCTAGTACCTACGAGCAGTACTTC. Translating it yields CASSQEAASTYEQYF.